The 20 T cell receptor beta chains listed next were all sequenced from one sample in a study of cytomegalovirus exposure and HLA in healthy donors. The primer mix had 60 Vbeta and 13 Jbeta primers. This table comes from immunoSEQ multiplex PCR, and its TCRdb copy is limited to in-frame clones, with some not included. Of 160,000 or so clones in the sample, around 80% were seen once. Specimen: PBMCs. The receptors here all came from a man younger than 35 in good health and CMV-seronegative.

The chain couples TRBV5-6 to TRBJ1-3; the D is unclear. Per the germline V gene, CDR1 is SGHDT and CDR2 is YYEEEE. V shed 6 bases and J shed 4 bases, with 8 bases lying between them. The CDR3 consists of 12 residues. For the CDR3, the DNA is TGTGCCAGCAATCGAGGCGGAAACACCATATATTTT. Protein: CASNRGGNTIYF. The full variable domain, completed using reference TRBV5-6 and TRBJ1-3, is DAGVTQSPTHLIKTRGQQVTLRCSPKSGHDTVSWYQQALGQGPQFIFQYYEEEERQRGNFPDRFSGHQFPNYSSELNVNALLLGDSALYLCASNRGGNTIYFGEGSWLTVV.

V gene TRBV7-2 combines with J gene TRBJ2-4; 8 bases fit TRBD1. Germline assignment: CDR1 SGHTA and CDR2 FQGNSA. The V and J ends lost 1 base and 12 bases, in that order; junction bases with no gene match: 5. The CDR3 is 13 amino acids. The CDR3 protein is CASSLGTGFGQYF. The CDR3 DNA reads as TGTGCCAGCAGCTTAGGGACAGGGTTCGGTCAGTACTTC.

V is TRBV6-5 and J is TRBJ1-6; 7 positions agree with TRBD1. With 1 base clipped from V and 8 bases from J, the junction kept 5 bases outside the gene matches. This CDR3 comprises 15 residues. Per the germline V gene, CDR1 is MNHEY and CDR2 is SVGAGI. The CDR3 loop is CASSYYTGADSPLHF. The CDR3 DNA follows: TGTGCCAGCAGTTACTATACAGGGGCGGATTCACCCCTCCACTTT.

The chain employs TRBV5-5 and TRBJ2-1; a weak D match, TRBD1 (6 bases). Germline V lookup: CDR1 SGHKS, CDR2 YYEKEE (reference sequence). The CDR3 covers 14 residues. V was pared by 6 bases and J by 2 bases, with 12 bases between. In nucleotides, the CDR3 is TGTGCCAGCACCTGGACAGAACCCTACAATGAGCAGTTCTTC. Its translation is CASTWTEPYNEQFF.

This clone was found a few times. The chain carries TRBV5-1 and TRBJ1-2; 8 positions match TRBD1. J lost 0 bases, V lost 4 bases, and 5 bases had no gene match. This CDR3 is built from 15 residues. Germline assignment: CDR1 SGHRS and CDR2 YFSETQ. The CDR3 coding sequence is TGCGCCAGCAGCAAATCGGGACAGGCTAACTATGGCTACACCTTC. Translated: CASSKSGQANYGYTF.

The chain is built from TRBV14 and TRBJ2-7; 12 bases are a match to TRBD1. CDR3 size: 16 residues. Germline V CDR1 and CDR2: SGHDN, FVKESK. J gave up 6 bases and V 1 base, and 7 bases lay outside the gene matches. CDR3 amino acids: CASSQGSGQGAFEQYF. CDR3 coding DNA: TGTGCCAGCAGCCAAGGCTCGGGACAGGGGGCGTTCGAGCAGTACTTC. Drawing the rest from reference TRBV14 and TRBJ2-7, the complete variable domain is EAGVTQFPSHSVIEKGQTVTLRCDPISGHDNLYWYRRVMGKEIKFLLHFVKESKQDESGMPNNRFLAERTGGTYSTLKVQPAELEDSGVYFCASSQGSGQGAFEQYFGPGTRLTVT.

The CDR3 DNA sequence: TGTGCCACCAGCAGAGATCCAGGGGGGCTCAATCAGCCCCAGCATTTT. Translating gives CATSRDPGGLNQPQHF. This chain links TRBV15 with TRBJ1-5; TRBD1 aligns across 7 bases. This CDR3 has 16 amino acids. The V gene end was trimmed by 0 bases and the J gene end by 3 bases; junction bases not matched to a gene: 5. The germline CDR1 and CDR2 sequences are LNHNV and YYDKDF (reference sequence).

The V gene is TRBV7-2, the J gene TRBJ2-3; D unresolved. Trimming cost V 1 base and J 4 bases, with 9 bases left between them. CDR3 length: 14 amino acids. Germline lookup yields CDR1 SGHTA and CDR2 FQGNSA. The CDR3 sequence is CASSLGTVPDTQYF. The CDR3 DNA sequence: TGTGCCAGCAGCTTAGGTACGGTACCAGATACGCAGTATTTT.

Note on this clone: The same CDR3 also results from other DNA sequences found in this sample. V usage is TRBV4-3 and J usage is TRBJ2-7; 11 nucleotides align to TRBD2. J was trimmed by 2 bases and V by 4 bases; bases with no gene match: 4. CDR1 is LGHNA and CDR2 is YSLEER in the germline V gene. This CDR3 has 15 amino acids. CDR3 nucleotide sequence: TGCGCCAGCAGCCCCGGGACTAGCGGTACCTACGAGCAGTACTTC. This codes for CASSPGTSGTYEQYF.

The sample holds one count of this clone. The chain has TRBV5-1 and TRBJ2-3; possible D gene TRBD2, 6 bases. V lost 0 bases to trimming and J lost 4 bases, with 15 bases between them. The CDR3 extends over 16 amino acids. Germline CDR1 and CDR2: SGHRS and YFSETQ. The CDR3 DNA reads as TGCGCCAGCAGCTTGGAGACCATGCGGGGCGCAGATACGCAGTATTTT. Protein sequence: CASSLETMRGADTQYF.

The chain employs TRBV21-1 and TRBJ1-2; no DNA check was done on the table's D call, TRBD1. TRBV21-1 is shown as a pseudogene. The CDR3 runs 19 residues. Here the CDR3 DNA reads TGTGCCAGCAGCAAACCAAGGGGGGACAGGGGGCAAGGCTGCTATGGCTACACCTTC. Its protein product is CASSKPRGDRGQGCYGYTF.

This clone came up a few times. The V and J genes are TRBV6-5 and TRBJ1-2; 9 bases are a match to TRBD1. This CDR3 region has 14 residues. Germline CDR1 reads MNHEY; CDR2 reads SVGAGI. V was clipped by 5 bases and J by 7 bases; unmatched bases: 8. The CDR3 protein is CASSPDRGAGGYTF. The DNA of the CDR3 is TGTGCCAGCAGTCCGGACAGGGGCGCCGGTGGCTACACCTTC.

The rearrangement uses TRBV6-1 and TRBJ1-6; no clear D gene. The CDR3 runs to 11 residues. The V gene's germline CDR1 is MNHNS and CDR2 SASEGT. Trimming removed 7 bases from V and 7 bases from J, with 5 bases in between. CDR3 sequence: CASTLNSPLHF. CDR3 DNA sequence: TGTGCCAGCACCCTCAATTCACCCCTCCACTTT.

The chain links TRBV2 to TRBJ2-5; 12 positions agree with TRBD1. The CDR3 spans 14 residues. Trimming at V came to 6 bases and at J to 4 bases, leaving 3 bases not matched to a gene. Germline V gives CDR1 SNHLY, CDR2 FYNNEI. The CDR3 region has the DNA TGTGCCAGCAGCCGGGACAGGGGGCGAGAGACCCAGTACTTC. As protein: CASSRDRGRETQYF.

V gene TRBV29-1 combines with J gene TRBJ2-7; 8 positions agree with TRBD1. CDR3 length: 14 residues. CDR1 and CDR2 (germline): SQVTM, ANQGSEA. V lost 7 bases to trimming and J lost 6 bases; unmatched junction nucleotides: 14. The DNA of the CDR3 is TGCAGCGCCCGAAGGGGTCAGGGGGCTGGCGAGCAGTACTTC. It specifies CSARRGQGAGEQYF.

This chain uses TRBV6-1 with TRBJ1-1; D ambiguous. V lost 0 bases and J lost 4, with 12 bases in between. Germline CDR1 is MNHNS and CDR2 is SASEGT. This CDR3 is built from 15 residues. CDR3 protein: CASSEASAGITEAFF. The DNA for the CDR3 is TGTGCCAGCAGTGAAGCATCAGCGGGGATCACTGAAGCTTTCTTT.

The DNA of the CDR3 is TGCGCCAGCAGCCAAAGTTCGGGACTCGGCACAGATACGCAGTATTTT. It codes for CASSQSSGLGTDTQYF. The rearrangement links TRBV4-1 to TRBJ2-3; D is possibly TRBD2 (6 bases). Trimming left V 2 bases short and J 1 base short, with 13 bases between. The CDR3 loop spans 16 amino acids. Germline CDR1 MGHRA, CDR2 YSYEKL.

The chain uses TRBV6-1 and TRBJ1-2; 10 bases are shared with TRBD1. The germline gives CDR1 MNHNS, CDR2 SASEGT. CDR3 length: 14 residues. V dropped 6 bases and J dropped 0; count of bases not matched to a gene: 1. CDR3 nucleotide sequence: TGTGCCAGCAGGGGGACAGGGGCTAACTATGGCTACACCTTC. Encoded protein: CASRGTGANYGYTF.

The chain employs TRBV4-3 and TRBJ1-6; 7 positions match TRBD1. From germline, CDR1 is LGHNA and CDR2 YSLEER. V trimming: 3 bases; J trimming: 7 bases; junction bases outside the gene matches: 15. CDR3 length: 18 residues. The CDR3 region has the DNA TGCGCCAGCAGCCAGAGTTCCGAGGGGGCTCAAGGGAATTCACCCCTCCACTTT. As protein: CASSQSSEGAQGNSPLHF.

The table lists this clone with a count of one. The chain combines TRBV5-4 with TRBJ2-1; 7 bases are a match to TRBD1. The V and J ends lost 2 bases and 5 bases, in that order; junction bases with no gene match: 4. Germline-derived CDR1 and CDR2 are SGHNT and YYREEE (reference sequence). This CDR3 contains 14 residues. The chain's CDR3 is CASSLKDRDNEQFF. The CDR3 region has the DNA TGTGCCAGCAGCTTAAAAGACAGGGACAATGAGCAGTTCTTC.